A selection of T cell receptor beta chains follows, all from one sample in a study of T cells in Graves' hyperthyroidism and ophthalmopathy. TCRdb re-derived calls from the multiplex PCR reads in MiXCR, one entry per CDR3 protein. The table records over 550,000 distinct CDR3 sequences, over 15% of them present only once. The sequenced material came from blood. These receptors were obtained from a woman aged 18 to 35 with Graves' hyperthyroidism. Both conserved end residues are part of each CDR3. D genes are given only for firm matches. The size field is filled for only some rows; it gives once, few, many or a size class.

clone_size	d_call	j_call	cdr3_length	v_call	cdr3_aa	cdr3_nt
few	.	TRBJ1-2	14	TRBV2	CASSADPPPNGYTF	TGTGCCAGCAGTGCGGATCCACCGCCCAATGGCTACACCTTC
few	.	TRBJ2-1	12	TRBV24-1	CATSVGNNEQFF	TGTGCCACCAGTGTGGGCAACAATGAGCAGTTCTTC
.	.	TRBJ1-5	15	TRBV19	CASSIEGEPGQPQHF	TGTGCCAGTAGTATAGAGGGGGAACCTGGCCAGCCCCAGCATTTT
many	TRBD2	TRBJ2-5	13	TRBV2	CASSGTSVGTQYF	TGTGCCAGCAGTGGGACTAGTGTAGGGACCCAGTACTTC
few	TRBD1	TRBJ2-7	15	TRBV11-3	CASSLGQGAIHEQYF	TGTGCCAGCAGCTTAGGGCAGGGGGCGATCCACGAGCAGTACTTC
many	TRBD2	TRBJ2-3	15	TRBV29-1	CSVTDTSGRTDTQYF	TGCAGCGTAACCGACACTAGCGGGAGAACAGATACGCAGTATTTT
few	.	TRBJ2-3	13	TRBV2	CANRELDQIAQYF	TGTGCCAACAGAGAATTAGACCAAATCGCGCAGTATTTT
many	TRBD1	TRBJ2-7	16	TRBV20-1	CSARGGGDRGFYEQYF	TGCAGTGCTAGAGGTGGAGGGGACAGGGGTTTCTACGAGCAGTACTTC
few	TRBD1	TRBJ2-3	16	TRBV20-1	CSARDRLRQGADTQYF	TGCAGTGCTAGAGATCGCCTGCGACAGGGGGCAGATACGCAGTATTTT
few	TRBD1	TRBJ2-5	14	TRBV29-1	CSARDRGQWETQYF	TGCAGCGCCCGGGACAGGGGGCAGTGGGAGACCCAGTACTTC
.	TRBD1	TRBJ2-1	14	TRBV7-9	CASRLLTGAHEQFF	TGTGCCAGCAGGCTACTCACAGGGGCACATGAGCAGTTCTTC
many	.	TRBJ2-3	13	TRBV20-1	CSARGTWSDTQYF	TGCAGTGCTAGAGGGACCTGGTCCGATACGCAGTATTTT
.	.	TRBJ2-7	13	TRBV20-1	CSAPRGQNYEQYF	TGCAGTGCTCCCAGAGGACAGAACTACGAGCAGTACTTC
many	.	TRBJ2-2	13	TRBV7-2	CASSLGYTGELFF	TGTGCCAGCAGCCTCGGGTACACCGGGGAGCTGTTTTTT
.	TRBD2	TRBJ2-1	13	TRBV10-1	CASSVLAGTEQFF	TGCGCCAGCAGTGTACTAGCGGGAACTGAGCAGTTCTTC
many	.	TRBJ2-6	16	TRBV27	CASTGRIRSGANVLTF	TGTGCCAGCACTGGCAGGATTCGCTCTGGGGCCAACGTCCTGACTTTC
.	.	TRBJ2-1	14	TRBV6-1	CASSGLTLGTEQFF	TGTGCCAGCAGTGGCCTGACCCTGGGGACTGAGCAGTTCTTC
many	.	TRBJ1-5	16	TRBV6-1	CASSGVKGTRGQPQHF	TGTGCCAGCAGTGGAGTGAAAGGGACGCGAGGTCAGCCCCAGCATTTT